This is a list of T cell receptor beta chains from one sample in a study of T-cell reconstitution after alpha-beta-depleted transplantation in children. TCRdb used MiXCR to reprocess the PCR reads, holding one entry per CDR3 protein. The sample consists of hundreds of thousands of distinct CDR3 sequences, approximately 17% of them appearing once. This sample comprised PBMCs from the stem cell graft donor, obtained from the stem cell graft. The receptors originated from a human donor who donated a stem cell graft to a child with acute myeloid leukemia. Both conserved end residues are part of each CDR3. The D gene is left open where the match is weak. Clone sizes are given selectively: once, few, many, or a class where the clone is expanded.

d_call,clone_size,j_call,cdr3_length,v_call,cdr3_nt,cdr3_aa
-,few,TRBJ2-3,14,TRBV5-1,TGCGCCAGCCGCCGGGACGGACGCACAGATACGCAGTATTTT,CASRRDGRTDTQYF
-,many,TRBJ2-6,16,TRBV7-2,TGTGCCAGCAGCTTATGGGTTTCGCGAGGGGCCAACGTCCTGACTTTC,CASSLWVSRGANVLTF
-,many,TRBJ2-5,13,TRBV24-1,TGTGCCACCAGAGGGACGGGGGAAGAGACCCAGTACTTC,CATRGTGEETQYF
TRBD1,few,TRBJ1-2,13,TRBV12-3/TRBV12-4,TGTGCCAGCTCTCCGACAGGGATGCGGGGCTACACCTTC,CASSPTGMRGYTF
TRBD2,many,TRBJ2-1,19,TRBV20-1,TGCAGTGCTAGACCGGGGCTAGCGGGGGGGCCTTGGTCCTACAATGAGCAGTTCTTC,CSARPGLAGGPWSYNEQFF
TRBD1,few,TRBJ2-2,16,TRBV5-6,TGTGCCAGCAGCTCTGGGACAGGGAGTGGTGGCGGGGAGCTGTTTTTT,CASSSGTGSGGGELFF
-,many,TRBJ1-2,15,TRBV12-3/TRBV12-4,TGTGCCAGCACCGCAGAGGGGGGCACTTACTATGGCTACACCTTC,CASTAEGGTYYGYTF
-,-,TRBJ1-2,13,TRBV30,TGTGCCTGGAGTAGAGACAGGCCTTATGGCTACACCTTC,CAWSRDRPYGYTF
-,many,TRBJ2-2,14,TRBV12-3/TRBV12-4,TGTGCCAGCAGTCCCACAGGGTACACCGGGGAGCTGTTTTTT,CASSPTGYTGELFF
-,few,TRBJ1-2,15,TRBV12-3/TRBV12-4,TGTGCCAGCAGTCCCTCAGGTAGCTGGGGAAATGGCTACACCTTC,CASSPSGSWGNGYTF
TRBD1,-,TRBJ2-3,16,TRBV7-2,TGTGCCAGCAGCTTAGGCGGGACAGGCCGCACAGATACGCAGTATTTT,CASSLGGTGRTDTQYF
TRBD1,few,TRBJ1-2,15,TRBV5-6,TGTGCCAGCAGCCAAGGACAGGGGGCAAACTATGGCTACACCTTC,CASSQGQGANYGYTF
TRBD1,many,TRBJ1-5,16,TRBV5-6,TGTGCCAGCAGCTTAAATAGAGGGGGCCCCAATCAGCCCCAGCATTTT,CASSLNRGGPNQPQHF
-,many,TRBJ2-3,15,TRBV9,TGTGCCAGCAGCGGGCCGGGACTGAACACAGATACGCAGTATTTT,CASSGPGLNTDTQYF
-,many,TRBJ1-2,15,TRBV12-5,TGTGCTAGTGGTTTGGTACGAGGCAGTCACTATGGCTACACCTTC,CASGLVRGSHYGYTF
-,many,TRBJ2-1,18,TRBV6-5,TGTGCCAGCAGTTGGCGTCAGAGCGCGTCTAGCTCCTACAATGAGCAGTTCTTC,CASSWRQSASSSYNEQFF
TRBD2,few,TRBJ2-3,17,TRBV12-3/TRBV12-4,TGTGCCAGCAGTTTTACTCACGCGGAGCGGGGGCTATATACGCAGTATTTT,CASSFTHAERGLYTQYF
TRBD2,many,TRBJ2-5,16,TRBV7-2,TGTGCCAGCAGCTTAGGGCTAGCGGGGTCTCAAGAGACCCAGTACTTC,CASSLGLAGSQETQYF
TRBD1,few,TRBJ1-5,14,TRBV7-2,TGTGCCAGCAGCTTTACAGGGGGCGAACAGCCCCAGCATTTT,CASSFTGGEQPQHF
-,many,TRBJ1-1,14,TRBV27,TGTGCCAGCAGTTTAGGGGCGGCGAACACTGAAGCTTTCTTT,CASSLGAANTEAFF
TRBD2,few,TRBJ2-5,18,TRBV7-8,TGTGCCAGCAGCTTAGACCTAGCGGGGGGCCTCATTCAAGAGACCCAGTACTTC,CASSLDLAGGLIQETQYF
-,-,TRBJ2-5,15,TRBV28,TGTCCCAGCAACTTCGGATGGGCTTTTCAAGAGACCCAGTACTTC,CPSNFGWAFQETQYF
-,-,TRBJ1-2,14,TRBV5-1,TGCGCCAGCAGCTTGGGGATGGGTGACGATGGCTACACCTTC,CASSLGMGDDGYTF
TRBD2,few,TRBJ2-3,16,TRBV7-2,TGTGCCAGCAGACTATCTAGCGGCGGGCGCACAGATACGCAGTATTTT,CASRLSSGGRTDTQYF
-,-,TRBJ2-1,14,TRBV20-1,TGCAGTGCTCTGGGGGGTAGGGCCTACAATGAGCAGTTCTTC,CSALGGRAYNEQFF
-,few,TRBJ2-1,12,TRBV5-1,TGCGCCAGCAGCTTCCCGGAAAATGAGCAGTTCTTC,CASSFPENEQFF
-,many,TRBJ2-1,15,TRBV20-1,TGCAGTGCTAGAGAGGGTAGGGGGGCTGGGGCTGAGCAGTTCTTC,CSAREGRGAGAEQFF
-,-,TRBJ2-1,14,TRBV7-6,TGTGCCAGCAGTACATGGGGCCAGAGGAATGAGCAGTTCTTC,CASSTWGQRNEQFF
-,-,TRBJ2-2,15,TRBV24-1,TGTGCCACCAGTGATTTGGTCCCAAACACCGGGGAGCTGTTTTTT,CATSDLVPNTGELFF
TRBD1,many,TRBJ1-5,15,TRBV20-1,TGCAGTGCTAGTGAACAGGGGAGTGGCAATCAGCCCCAGCATTTT,CSASEQGSGNQPQHF
-,many,TRBJ2-7,13,TRBV20-1,TGCAGTGCTAGACTCGGGACGGTCTACGAGCAGTACTTC,CSARLGTVYEQYF
TRBD2,many,TRBJ2-1,16,TRBV5-1,TGCGCCAGCAGCTTGGCCGTAGCGGGGCTGCGGAATGAGCAGTTCTTC,CASSLAVAGLRNEQFF
TRBD1,few,TRBJ1-2,13,TRBV7-6,TGTGCCAGCAGCGCGAGGGGGCATAATGGCTACACCTTC,CASSARGHNGYTF
-,few,TRBJ1-1,13,TRBV7-2,TGTGCCAGCAGCTATGGGCGGCTTACTGAAGCTTTCTTT,CASSYGRLTEAFF
-,-,TRBJ1-2,15,TRBV20-1,TGCAGTGCTAGAGAGGTACACAGACCTAACTATGGCTACACCTTC,CSAREVHRPNYGYTF
-,-,TRBJ2-3,15,TRBV5-1,TGCGCCAGCAGCTTGGTTGTTCCACGCACAGATACGCAGTATTTT,CASSLVVPRTDTQYF